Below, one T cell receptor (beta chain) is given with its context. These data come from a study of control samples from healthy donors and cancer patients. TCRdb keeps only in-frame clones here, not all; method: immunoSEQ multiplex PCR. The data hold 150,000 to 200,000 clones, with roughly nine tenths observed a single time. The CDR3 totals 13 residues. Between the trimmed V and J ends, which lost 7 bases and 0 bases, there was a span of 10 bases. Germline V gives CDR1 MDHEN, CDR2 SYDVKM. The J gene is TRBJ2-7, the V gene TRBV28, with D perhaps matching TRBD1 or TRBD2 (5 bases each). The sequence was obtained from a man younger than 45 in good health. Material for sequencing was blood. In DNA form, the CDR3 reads TGTGCCAGCATCGCAGGGAGCTCCTACGAGCAGTACTTC. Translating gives CASIAGSSYEQYF.